The 32 T cell receptor beta chains reported below all come from one sample, sequenced in a study of blood T cells in healthy people across ages (dated by TCRdb to the mid-2010s). The receptor library was made with 5' RACE. Sequencer: Illumina HiSeq 2500. The second PCR ran for roughly 7 to 12 cycles and used a J-beta primer mix along with a sample-barcoded 5' primer. TCRdb took the public reads, trimmed them with fastp at Q25, ran MiXCR for clone calling and kept in-frame beta chains. A single entry per CDR3 protein holds the most common genes and DNA from its merged rows. The sample records hundreds of thousands of distinct CDR3 sequences, around a fifth of which are singletons. The top ten constitute roughly 3.9% of the sample. The sequenced sample was blood. The receptors come from a man aged 65 to 79 in good health.

This clonotype was counted only a few times. The rearrangement uses TRBV5-1 and TRBJ2-5; TRBD2 agrees at 11 bases. The germline V gene has CDR1 SGHRS and CDR2 YFSETQ. This CDR3 comprises 17 residues. Trimming at V came to 7 bases and at J to 5 bases, leaving 16 bases not matched to a gene. The CDR3 DNA is TGCGCCAGCCGAATACAGGGACTAGCGGCCGGGTTGGAGACCCAGTACTTC. Translating it yields CASRIQGLAAGLETQYF.

This clonotype was seen a few times. V and J are TRBV27 and TRBJ1-1; D is uncertain. Germline CDR1 and CDR2: MNHEY and SMNVEV (reference sequence). The CDR3 runs 14 residues. With 1 base removed from V and 1 base from J, the gap between germline ends came to 7 bases. The CDR3 region has the DNA TGTGCCAGCAGTTTATTTACAGCGAACACTGAAGCTTTCTTT. Translated: CASSLFTANTEAFF.

This clonotype has just a few counts. V and J are TRBV6-2 or TRBV6-3 and TRBJ2-3; 11 bases match TRBD2. The trim removed 0 bases at V and 6 bases at J, leaving 8 bases unmatched. Germline CDR1 is MNHEY and CDR2 is SVGEGT. The length of the CDR3 is 17 residues. The DNA for the CDR3 is TGTGCCAGCAGTTACTCGAGTGGGACTAGCGGAAAGGATACGCAGTATTTT. Protein sequence: CASSYSSGTSGKDTQYF.

In this sample, this clonotype turned up a few times. The chain carries TRBV7-8 and TRBJ2-3; the D call may be TRBD1 or TRBD2 (9 bases each). Germline lookup yields CDR1 SGHVS and CDR2 FQNEAQ. V shed 10 bases and J shed 4 bases, with 30 bases lying between them. CDR3 length: 18 amino acids. The DNA of the CDR3 is TGTGCCACCCTCCGGGACAGGGCAAGCAGCGGGAGGTCAGATACGCAGTATTTT. Its protein is CATLRDRASSGRSDTQYF.

The CDR3 bases are TGTGCCAGCAGACCCGGTGGGGTCAGCGGGAGTAGGAATGAGCAGTTCTTC. It is translated as CASRPGGVSGSRNEQFF. This chain joins TRBV12-3 or TRBV12-4 and TRBJ2-1, with 8 bases matching TRBD2. Trimming cost V 6 bases and J 7 bases; bases outside gene matches: 17. The CDR3 has 17 residues.

The V and J genes are TRBV19 and TRBJ2-7, with no clear D. The end of the DNA fits TRBJ2-1 better, so the J call may be wrong. Germline V gene sequence: CDR1 LNHDA, CDR2 SQIVND (reference sequence). This CDR3 contains 13 residues. This CDR3 reads CASSMARYNEQFF. Written as DNA, the CDR3 is TGTGCCAGTAGTATGGCTAGGTACAATGAGCAGTTCTTC.

This clonotype was seen a handful of times. The chain uses TRBV20-1 and TRBJ2-1, with D possibly being TRBD1 or TRBD2 (6 bases each). The CDR3 loop spans 15 amino acids. The germline gives CDR1 DFQATT, CDR2 SNEGSKA (reference sequence). The germline V and J ends were trimmed by 5 bases and 4 bases, with 18 bases remaining between them. For the CDR3, the DNA is TGCAGTGCTGGACCAAGGGGGACTTCATACAATGAGCAGTTCTTC. The encoded protein is CSAGPRGTSYNEQFF.

There are a few counts of this clonotype. This chain connects TRBV4-2 to TRBJ2-7, with 10 positions matching TRBD2. Unmatched junction bases numbered 10, after V lost 4 bases and J lost 7 bases. This CDR3 spans 15 amino acids. CDR1 LGHNA and CDR2 YNFKEQ come from the germline V gene. The CDR3 DNA follows: TGTGCCAGCAGCCTATCCCTAGCGGGAGCGGAGGAGCAGTACTTC. Translated: CASSLSLAGAEEQYF.

Only a few counts were recorded for this clonotype. The gene calls are TRBV28 and TRBJ2-7; 7 bases line up with TRBD2. V lost 5 bases and J lost 1; bases outside the gene matches: 2. Germline V CDR1 and CDR2: MDHEN, SYDVKM. The CDR3 is 13 amino acids. CDR3 in DNA: TGTGCCAGCAGTGGGGGGGATTCCTACGAGCAGTACTTC. It specifies CASSGGDSYEQYF.

The chain links TRBV7-3 to TRBJ2-1, with 9 bases lining up with TRBD2. Losses at the gene ends were 1 base for V and 5 bases for J; bases not matched to a gene: 3. CDR1 is SGHTA, CDR2 FQGTGA, per germline. CDR3 length: 15 residues. DNA for the CDR3: TGTGCCAGCAGCTTAAGGCGGGAGGGCCACAATGAGCAGTTCTTC. This gives the protein CASSLRREGHNEQFF.

Many counts were recorded for this clonotype. This chain connects TRBV7-2 to TRBJ2-5; D is undetermined. The CDR3 has 16 residues. V lost 2 bases and J lost 2, with 15 bases in between. Germline V CDR1 and CDR2: SGHTA, FQGNSA. CDR3 nucleotide sequence: TGTGCCAGCAGCTTACTTCCAAACACCCCTCAAGAGACCCAGTACTTC. It is translated as CASSLLPNTPQETQYF.

This clonotype was seen a handful of times. The rearrangement uses TRBV7-3 and TRBJ2-1; either TRBD1 or TRBD2 may supply D (5 bases each). The germline CDR1 and CDR2 sequences are SGHTA and FQGTGA. This CDR3 is built from 14 residues. V lost 5 bases and J lost 8, with 16 bases in between. CDR3 loop: CASSPRTPRDEQFF. As DNA, the CDR3 is TGTGCCAGCAGCCCCAGGACTCCCAGGGATGAGCAGTTCTTC. Looking up the rest from reference TRBV7-3 and TRBJ2-1 gives the full variable domain: GAGVSQTPSNKVTEKGKYVELRCDPISGHTALYWYRQSLGQGPEFLIYFQGTGAADDSGLPNDRFFAVRPEGSVSTLKIQRTERGDSAVYLCASSPRTPRDEQFFGPGTRLTVL.

The genes are TRBV19 and TRBJ2-7; a possible D gene is TRBD2 (6 bases). V lost 10 bases to trimming and J lost 3 bases, with 16 bases between them. This CDR3 contains 13 residues. Per germline, CDR1 LNHDA and CDR2 SQIVND (reference sequence). Written as DNA, the CDR3 is TGTGCCACGTCCCGGGACTTCTACTACGAGCAGTACTTC. It yields the protein CATSRDFYYEQYF.

V usage is TRBV5-1 and J usage is TRBJ2-3; D possibly matches TRBD1 or TRBD2 (5 bases each). Germline CDR1 SGHRS, CDR2 YFSETQ. This CDR3 contains 14 residues. V lost 7 bases, J lost 0 bases, and 12 bases lay in between. This chain's CDR3 is CASHPWGSTDTQYF. CDR3 nucleotide sequence: TGCGCCAGCCACCCGTGGGGGAGCACAGATACGCAGTATTTT.

This clonotype showed up just a few times. This rearrangement joins TRBV27 to TRBJ2-1; TRBD2 matches at 9 bases. V gave up 5 bases and J gave up 2 bases; unmatched junction bases: 4. There are 15 residues in the CDR3. Germline-derived CDR1 and CDR2 are MNHEY and SMNVEV (reference sequence). CDR3 in DNA: TGTGCCAGCAGTCGAAGCGGGAGGCCCTACAATGAGCAGTTCTTC. Translation gives CASSRSGRPYNEQFF.

This chain connects TRBV6-1 to TRBJ1-4; unclear D gene. Germline V gives CDR1 MNHNS, CDR2 SASEGT. This CDR3 comprises 14 residues. V was clipped by 3 bases and J by 4 bases, with 9 bases between them. The CDR3 here is CASSDGSGNEKLFF. The CDR3 coding sequence is TGTGCCAGCAGTGATGGATCCGGTAATGAAAAACTGTTTTTT.

The chain uses TRBV27 and TRBJ2-7; 7 bases map to TRBD1. The CDR3 runs 12 residues. Trimming cost V 6 bases and J 5 bases; bases outside gene matches: 4. Germline V gene lookup returns CDR1 MNHEY and CDR2 SMNVEV (reference sequence). CDR3 coding DNA: TGTGCCAGCAGGACAGGGTTGAACGAGCAGTACTTC. Translating gives CASRTGLNEQYF.

The chain has TRBV10-3 and TRBJ2-3; D gene uncertain. The V gene's germline CDR1 is ENHRY and CDR2 SYGVKD. This CDR3 spans 13 amino acids. With 8 bases removed from V and 1 base from J, the gap between germline ends came to 10 bases. CDR3 in amino acids: CAIRGEGTDTQYF. In DNA form, the CDR3 reads TGTGCCATCCGAGGCGAAGGCACAGATACGCAGTATTTT.

The CDR3 coding sequence is TGTGCCAGCAGTTACTGGGCAGGGACAAAGACAGATACGCAGTATTTT. Protein: CASSYWAGTKTDTQYF. The chain links TRBV6-2 or TRBV6-3 to TRBJ2-3, with D tentatively TRBD1 (6 bases). The V and J ends lost 1 base and 3 bases respectively, with 14 bases between them. Germline-derived CDR1 and CDR2 are MNHEY and SVGEGT. There are 16 residues in the CDR3.

A few counts support this clonotype. The V and J genes are TRBV7-2 and TRBJ2-2; the D is unclear. The V gene's germline CDR1 is SGHTA and CDR2 FQGNSA. CDR3 size: 14 residues. Trimming pared 5 bases from V and 0 bases from J, leaving 7 bases between. CDR3 nucleotides: TGTGCCAGCAGCGTGCGGCCGAACACCGGGGAGCTGTTTTTT. It encodes CASSVRPNTGELFF.

The chain combines TRBV7-2 with TRBJ2-2; 10 bases agree with TRBD2. The CDR3 is 18 amino acids. Germline V gene sequence: CDR1 SGHTA, CDR2 FQGNSA. V lost 0 bases and J lost 7; bases outside the gene matches: 11. The CDR3 region is CASSLASGSGRTNGELFF. For the CDR3, the DNA is TGTGCCAGCAGCTTAGCGTCGGGTAGCGGGAGGACAAACGGGGAGCTGTTTTTT.

V and J are TRBV2 and TRBJ2-5; 8 nucleotides line up with TRBD1. The J call may be faulty, since TRBJ2-7 better matches the DNA end. Germline loops: CDR1 SNHLY, CDR2 FYNNEI. This CDR3 is built from 14 residues. The CDR3 spells CASSAQDRGYEQYF. The CDR3 bases are TGTGCCAGCAGTGCCCAAGACAGGGGCTACGAGCAGTACTTC.

The chain has TRBV7-9 and TRBJ2-5; 8 bases map to TRBD1. V shed 4 bases, J shed 5 bases, and the junction held 9 bases outside the gene matches. The CDR3 extends over 15 amino acids. From germline, CDR1 is SEHNR and CDR2 FQNEAQ (reference sequence). This CDR3 is CASSYQTGVSETQYF. CDR3 bases: TGTGCCAGCAGCTACCAGACAGGGGTGTCGGAGACCCAGTACTTC.

CDR3 nucleotides: TGTGCCAGCAGTACCCTGGGTAGCGGGCGATACTACGAGCAGTACTTC. Its protein product is CASSTLGSGRYYEQYF. The chain has TRBV12-3 or TRBV12-4 and TRBJ2-5, with TRBD2 matching over 7 bases. The DNA matches TRBJ2-7 better at its end, which makes the J call doubtful. CDR3 length: 16 residues.

This clonotype was seen once. This chain connects TRBV7-3 to TRBJ1-2; D not resolved. The V and J ends lost 0 bases and 6 bases respectively, with 8 bases between them. This CDR3 region has 13 residues. The germline V gene encodes CDR1 SGHTA and CDR2 FQGTGA. CDR3 loop: CASSLTPADGYTF. The CDR3 DNA sequence: TGTGCCAGCAGCTTAACCCCGGCGGATGGCTACACCTTC.

This clonotype appeared a few times. The chain employs TRBV6-1 and TRBJ2-5; the match to TRBD2 covers 8 bases. The DNA end lines up better with TRBJ2-1; the J call may be wrong. CDR3 length: 15 residues. CDR1 is MNHNS, CDR2 SASEGT, per germline. The CDR3 protein is CASIPSGSAYNEQFF. The CDR3 DNA is TGTGCCAGCATCCCAAGCGGGAGTGCCTACAATGAGCAGTTCTTC.

This clonotype was detected a few times. V usage is TRBV6-4 and J usage is TRBJ2-5; 10 nucleotides match TRBD2. Germline trimming cut 6 bases from V and 3 bases from J; bases unmatched to any gene: 4. Germline V gene data show CDR1 as MRHNA and CDR2 as SNTAGT. The CDR3 covers 14 residues. CDR3 amino acids: CASSAGTSEETQYF. The CDR3 DNA follows: TGTGCCAGCAGCGCCGGGACTAGCGAAGAGACCCAGTACTTC.

This clonotype occurred a few times. This chain links TRBV7-6 with TRBJ2-1; maybe TRBD2 (5 bases). The DNA matches TRBJ2-7 better at its end, which makes the J call doubtful. Germline loops: CDR1 SGHVS, CDR2 FNYEAQ. The CDR3 has 13 amino acids. The DNA for the CDR3 is TGTGCCAGCAGCTTAGCTCAACGAGGGGAGCAGTACTTC. As protein: CASSLAQRGEQYF.

This sequence joins TRBV20-1 and TRBJ2-2, with TRBD1 matching over 7 bases. CDR1 and CDR2 (germline): DFQATT, SNEGSKA (reference sequence). This CDR3 is 15 amino acids long. V gave up 0 bases and J gave up 7 bases; unmatched junction bases: 8. CDR3 coding DNA: TGCAGTGCTAGAGATGAACAGGGGCTGGTCGGGGAGCTGTTTTTT. Its translation is CSARDEQGLVGELFF.

The genes are TRBV6-5 and TRBJ1-1; 10 nucleotides match TRBD1. CDR3 length: 15 residues. Germline lookup yields CDR1 MNHEY and CDR2 SVGAGI. V was pared by 6 bases and J by 4 bases, with 8 bases of the junction left unmatched. This chain's CDR3 is CASRETGGDSTEAFF. DNA for the CDR3: TGTGCCAGCAGGGAGACAGGGGGCGATTCCACTGAAGCTTTCTTT.

V is TRBV24-1 and J is TRBJ2-7; 10 bases line up with TRBD1. The trim removed 1 base at V and 3 bases at J, leaving 2 bases unmatched. Germline V gives CDR1 KGHDR, CDR2 SFDVKD. The CDR3 has 15 residues. The CDR3 DNA sequence: TGTGCCACCAGTGATTTCGGACAGGGGGGCTACGAGCAGTACTTC. Amino acids: CATSDFGQGGYEQYF.

V gene TRBV7-9 combines with J gene TRBJ2-7; the D gene is possibly TRBD1 (7 bases). Trimming took 5 bases from V and 5 from J, leaving 22 bases between them. This CDR3 region has 16 residues. Germline lookup yields CDR1 SEHNR and CDR2 FQNEAQ (reference sequence). The CDR3 bases are TGTGCCAGCAGCCCGGGGGAAGGGACAGAAAGGGACGAGCAGTACTTC. Residues: CASSPGEGTERDEQYF.